The present T cell receptor beta chain was sequenced within a study of Graves' ophthalmopathy and Graves' hyperthyroidism. Whole-study results and caveats: Forecasting of ophthalmopathy progression by the model achieved over 55% sensitivity and roughly 72% specificity. Most thyroid-expanded clonotypes exceeding 0.001 frequency were also found in blood.

Donors with ophthalmopathy: moderate-to-severe activity, CAS ≥3, NOSPECS ≥4, duration under 3 months. Lactation, pregnancy, uncontrolled infections and other autoimmune diseases were all grounds for excluding patients. Amplification of the TCR beta CDR3 regions used RNA transcripts (as template). The library came from an HTBI-primed first-round RT-PCR and a second-round multiplex PCR. TCRdb processed the multiplex PCR reads anew with MiXCR; each CDR3 protein has one entry. The repertoire includes about 340,000 distinct CDR3 sequences, roughly 15% of them detected once, and 9% to 15% sits in the top ten. About this clonotype: What it binds is not known.

The CDR3 has 12 amino acids. Trimming left V 5 bases short and J 7 bases short, with 8 bases between. Sample: peripheral blood. The chain has TRBV12-3 or TRBV12-4 and TRBJ2-2, with D perhaps matching TRBD1 (6 bases). The TCR sequence derives from an adult man with Graves' ophthalmopathy. Here the CDR3 reads CASSKDSGELFF. The CDR3 nucleotides read TGTGCCAGCAGTAAGGACAGCGGGGAGCTGTTTTTT.